Presented here are 7 T cell receptor beta chains from one specimen sequenced in a study of beta chain features in type 1 diabetes. What was sequenced were expressed TCRB transcripts, since all of the isolated RNA had been reverse transcribed. Measured with immunoSEQ multiplex PCR; TCRdb has only the in-frame clones, and not every one. The data contain about 410,000 clones, around 14% of them singletons. Sequenced input: naive CD4+ T cells from blood. Source of these receptors: a young man in good health.

J is TRBJ2-7 and V is TRBV5-4; no reliable D call. The CDR3 runs 15 residues. Germline assignment: CDR1 SGHNT and CDR2 YYREEE (reference sequence). Trimming stripped 1 base from V and 1 base from J, with 12 bases between. The CDR3 sequence is CASSLSHGSSYEQYV. For the CDR3, the DNA is TGTGCCAGCAGCTTGAGCCACGGAAGTTCCTACGAGCAGTACGTC.

This rearrangement joins TRBV9 to TRBJ2-7, with 9 positions matching TRBD1. There are 16 residues in the CDR3. Germline CDR1 and CDR2: SGDLS and YYNGEE. Losses at the gene ends were 0 bases for V and 1 base for J; bases not matched to a gene: 5. CDR3 sequence: CASSVAPGTGSYEQYF. The CDR3 nucleotides are TGTGCCAGCAGCGTAGCTCCCGGGACAGGGTCCTACGAGCAGTACTTC.

The rearrangement joins TRBV4-1 to TRBJ2-1; maybe TRBD1 (6 bases). The germline CDR1 and CDR2 sequences are MGHRA and YSYEKL. V lost 3 bases and J 1 base, leaving 10 bases between the germline ends. This CDR3 has 15 amino acids. The CDR3 spells CASSQGALSYNEQFF. The CDR3 DNA follows: TGCGCCAGCAGCCAGGGGGCACTTTCCTACAATGAGCAGTTCTTC.

This clone has a handful of counts. The chain couples TRBV18 to TRBJ2-2; no reliable D call. Germline lookup yields CDR1 KGHSH and CDR2 LQKENI. The CDR3 is 15 residues long. The V end lost 5 bases, the J end lost 1 base, and 11 bases lay between the germline ends. CDR3 amino acids: CASSTSTENTGELFF. In DNA, the CDR3 is TGTGCCAGCTCAACCTCGACGGAGAACACCGGGGAGCTGTTTTTT.

The chain is built from TRBV18 and TRBJ2-1; D unresolved. The germline gives CDR1 KGHSH, CDR2 LQKENI. V lost 6 bases to trimming and J lost 4 bases, with 10 bases between them. There are 13 residues in the CDR3. DNA of the CDR3: TGTGCCAGCTCCCCTGTACAGTACAATGAGCAGTTCTTC. Translated, it gives CASSPVQYNEQFF.

V is TRBV11-2 and J is TRBJ1-2; no reliable D call. The germline CDR1 and CDR2 sequences are SGHAT and FQNNGV. V gave up 0 bases and J gave up 4 bases, with 9 bases separating them. This CDR3 has 14 amino acids. The CDR3 DNA reads as TGTGCCAGCAGCTTAGATCGAAGTATCTATGGCTACACCTTC. Protein product: CASSLDRSIYGYTF.

This clone was observed a few times. This rearrangement joins TRBV4-1 to TRBJ1-2; D is uncertain. Germline V CDR1 and CDR2: MGHRA, YSYEKL. This CDR3 is 16 amino acids long. V lost 4 bases, J lost 0 bases, and 15 bases lay in between. The CDR3 region is CASSRSIIVPNYGYTF. DNA for the CDR3: TGCGCCAGCAGCCGTTCGATCATTGTACCTAACTATGGCTACACCTTC.